These T cell receptor beta chains were read from a single sample in a study of tumor-infiltrating lymphocytes in primary liver carcinoma. TCRdb re-analysed the multiplex PCR reads in MiXCR, keeping a single row per CDR3 protein. The sample records approximately 110,000 distinct CDR3 sequences, 65% being singletons. The sequenced sample consisted of liver tumor tissue from sampling region 1. Every receptor here comes from a woman aged 60-75 years with primary liver carcinoma and hepatitis B virus infection. Each CDR3 is given with its conserved first and last residue. The D gene is left open where the match is weak. Only some rows state a clone size, as once, few, many or a class for expanded clones.

V: TRBV11-2
J: TRBJ2-2
length: 17
size: -
D: -
DNA: TGTGCCAGCAGCTCCCGTAGCGTGAGGAGGGGCACCGGGGAGCTGTTCTTT
CDR3: CASSSRSVRRGTGELFF

V: TRBV29-1
J: TRBJ2-7
length: 14
size: many
D: TRBD1
DNA: TGCAGCGTGTCCGGGACAGGGCTTGGCTACGAGCAGTACTTC
CDR3: CSVSGTGLGYEQYF

V: TRBV12-3/TRBV12-4
J: TRBJ2-6
length: 19
size: -
D: TRBD1
DNA: TGTGCCAGCAGTCGCGGGACAGGGGGCGCCTTTTCTGGGGCCAACGTCTTGACTTTC
CDR3: CASSRGTGGAFSGANVLTF

V: TRBV29-1
J: TRBJ2-2
length: 11
size: -
D: -
DNA: TGCAACGTCCCATACACCGGGGAGCTGTTTTTT
CDR3: CNVPYTGELFF

V: TRBV11-2
J: TRBJ2-3
length: 14
size: -
D: -
DNA: TGTGCCAGCAGCCTAGAAGTCGGCCGAGATATGCAGTATTTT
CDR3: CASSLEVGRDMQYF

V: TRBV4-1
J: TRBJ2-2
length: 15
size: -
D: -
DNA: TGCGCCAGCAAGGTAGGGCCGGCGGAGCCCGGGGAGCTGTTTTTT
CDR3: CASKVGPAEPGELFF

V: TRBV20-1
J: TRBJ2-7
length: 13
size: -
D: TRBD1
DNA: TGCAGTGCTAGAGCGGGACAGCTATACGAGCAGTACTTC
CDR3: CSARAGQLYEQYF

V: TRBV11-3
J: TRBJ2-7
length: 17
size: many
D: -
DNA: TGTGCCAGCAGCTTAGGTCGGGGAAGGGGAAAAATGGACGAGCAGTACTTC
CDR3: CASSLGRGRGKMDEQYF

V: TRBV29-1
J: TRBJ2-2
length: 13
size: -
D: -
DNA: TGCAGCACCACGGGGCACTCGGGCGGGAAGCTGTTTTTT
CDR3: CSTTGHSGGKLFF

V: TRBV20-1
J: TRBJ2-3
length: 10
size: -
D: -
DNA: TGCAGTGCCCCAGAGCGAACGCAGTATTTT
CDR3: CSAPERTQYF

V: TRBV11-2
J: TRBJ2-1
length: 13
size: -
D: -
DNA: TGTGCCAGCAGCTGGACTATTGGTGGTGAACAGTTCTTC
CDR3: CASSWTIGGEQFF

V: TRBV10-3
J: TRBJ1-1
length: 15
size: -
D: -
DNA: TGTGCCAGCAGTAAATCACAGGGTTTAGACACTGAAGCTTTCTTT
CDR3: CASSKSQGLDTEAFF

V: TRBV29-1
J: TRBJ2-2
length: 13
size: -
D: -
DNA: TGCAGCGTCACGGGGCACTCGGGCGGGGAGTTGCATTTT
CDR3: CSVTGHSGGELHF

V: TRBV5-1
J: TRBJ2-1
length: 13
size: -
D: TRBD2
DNA: TGCGCCAGCAGCAGCGGGAGGATCAATGAGCAGTTCTTC
CDR3: CASSSGRINEQFF